A single sample is the source of the 11 T cell receptor beta chains below, sequenced in a study of somatic mutations in cytotoxic T cells in rheumatoid arthritis. Produced via immunoSEQ multiplex PCR; TCRdb's table is partial and in-frame only. Found here are approximately 9,800 clones, over 75% of them singletons; the top ten hold approximately 19%. Sequenced material: CD8+ T cells sorted from blood. The receptors were sampled from a woman in her 50s in good health.

The chain links TRBV28 to TRBJ2-7, with 8 bases identical to TRBD2. CDR1 is MDHEN, CDR2 SYDVKM, per germline. This CDR3 contains 14 residues. The V gene end was trimmed by 5 bases and the J gene end by 6 bases; junction bases not matched to a gene: 9. For the CDR3, the DNA is TGTGCCAGCAGTCTTAGCGGGATGGGGCGCGAGCAGTACTTC. It translates to CASSLSGMGREQYF.

The rearrangement links TRBV6-5 to TRBJ1-6, with D perhaps matching TRBD1 (5 bases). Germline CDR1 reads MNHEY; CDR2 reads SVGAGI. This CDR3 contains 15 residues. With 4 bases removed from V and 5 bases from J, the gap between germline ends came to 12 bases. The DNA of the CDR3 is TGTGCCAGCAGTTCCCGGGGGATCAATAATTCACCCCTCCACTTT. Translation gives CASSSRGINNSPLHF.

This chain joins TRBV7-8 and TRBJ2-5, with 8 nucleotides matching TRBD2. Looked up from germline, CDR1 is SGHVS and CDR2 is FQNEAQ. The CDR3 is 15 amino acids. The trim removed 3 bases at V and 2 bases at J, leaving 5 bases unmatched. The CDR3 reads CASSLGTSGQETQYF. DNA for the CDR3: TGTGCCAGCAGCTTGGGAACTAGCGGACAAGAGACCCAGTACTTC. Drawing the rest from reference TRBV7-8 and TRBJ2-5, the complete variable domain is GAGVSQSPRYKVAKRGQDVALRCDPISGHVSLFWYQQALGQGPEFLTYFQNEAQLDKSGLPSDRFFAERPEGSVSTLKIQRTQQEDSAVYLCASSLGTSGQETQYFGPGTRLLVL.

The chain uses TRBV4-3 and TRBJ2-3; D perhaps matches TRBD2 (6 bases). The length of the CDR3 is 15 residues. CDR1 and CDR2 from the germline V gene are LGHNA and YSLEER. V lost 1 base to trimming and J lost 2 bases, with 10 bases between them. CDR3 sequence: CASSQGGAHTDTQYF. CDR3 nucleotides: TGCGCCAGCAGCCAAGGCGGGGCCCACACAGATACGCAGTATTTT.

This sequence joins TRBV15 and TRBJ1-5; maybe TRBD1 (5 bases). With 3 bases removed from V and 1 base from J, the gap between germline ends came to 13 bases. This CDR3 comprises 16 residues. CDR1 is LNHNV, CDR2 YYDKDF, per germline (reference sequence). The CDR3 protein is CATSSRGSWSNQPQHF. The CDR3 nucleotides read TGTGCCACCAGCAGTCGGGGGAGTTGGAGCAATCAGCCCCAGCATTTT.

The rearrangement joins TRBV7-3 to TRBJ2-5; D is perhaps TRBD1 (6 bases). The CDR3 runs to 16 residues. V dropped 5 bases and J dropped 5 bases, with 21 bases sitting between them. CDR1 and CDR2 (germline): SGHTA, FQGTGA. CDR3 region: CASSKNRDTRAETQYF. The CDR3 DNA sequence: TGTGCCAGCAGCAAAAACCGGGACACCCGCGCCGAGACCCAGTACTTC.

The chain is built from TRBV19 and TRBJ2-1; 9 positions agree with TRBD2. The V gene end was trimmed by 2 bases and the J gene end by 6 bases; junction bases not matched to a gene: 5. The CDR3 totals 15 residues. Germline assignment: CDR1 LNHDA and CDR2 SQIVND (reference sequence). DNA of the CDR3: TGTGCCAGTAGTATAATAGCGGGGGAATTCAATGAGCAGTTCTTC. Its protein is CASSIIAGEFNEQFF.

J is TRBJ1-1 and V is TRBV10-2, with D hard to call. The CDR3 contains 12 residues. V dropped 6 bases and J dropped 1 base, with 6 bases sitting between them. Looked up from germline, CDR1 is WSHSY and CDR2 is SAAADI. The CDR3 bases are TGCGCCAGCAGCCCGGGGAACACTGAAGCTTTCTTT. Translating gives CASSPGNTEAFF.

The table lists this clone with a few counts. One base separates it from a far larger clone, so it is likely a read error. The chain links TRBV7-9 to TRBJ1-1, with no clear D. Germline values: CDR1 SEHNR, CDR2 FQNEAQ (reference sequence). CDR3 size: 13 residues. The CDR3 region has the DNA TGTGCCAGCAGCTTAGCGGCGGGGTGGGAAGCTCTCTTT. Translated, it gives CASSLAAGWEALF.

The genes are TRBV7-8 and TRBJ2-1; possible D gene TRBD2, 6 bases. Looked up from germline, CDR1 is SGHVS and CDR2 is FQNEAQ. The CDR3 loop spans 15 amino acids. Between the trimmed V and J ends, which lost 4 bases and 1 base, there was a span of 11 bases. In DNA, the CDR3 is TGTGCCAGCAGCTCCCGGGACTCGTCCTACAATGAGCAGTTCTTC. Encoded protein: CASSSRDSSYNEQFF.

The chain is built from TRBV11-3 and TRBJ1-3, with 10 positions matching TRBD1. Germline lookup yields CDR1 SGHNT and CDR2 YENEEA. V dropped 5 bases and J dropped 4; count of bases not matched to a gene: 5. This CDR3 has 15 amino acids. CDR3 in amino acids: CASSPGQGPGNTIYF. The CDR3 DNA is TGTGCCAGCAGCCCGGGACAGGGGCCGGGAAACACCATATATTTT.